This T cell receptor (beta chain) was recorded in a study of low-dose radiotherapy and immunotherapy resistance in tumors. The wider study: Intravenous administration to patients comprised nivolumab at 240 mg every two weeks and ipilimumab at 1 mg/kg every six weeks. The study gave patients oral aspirin 300 mg daily for four cycles from cycle 1 day 1.

This sample's time point: after trial treatment. The treatment: LDRT plus nivolumab, ipilimumab, low-dose cyclophosphamide and aspirin (RACIN trial). Nivolumab, ipilimumab, aspirin, low-dose cyclophosphamide and low-dose radiotherapy were all administered to the donors. Advanced solid tumors lacking tumor-infiltrating lymphocytes characterized eligible patients. TRAV- and TRBV-specific primers primed first-strand cDNA, covering alpha and beta chains. The PCR that amplified TCRs ran for around 21 cycles, relying on a constant-region primer and a V-primer adapter. MiXCR, applied by TCRdb to the reads, yields one record per CDR3 protein. The sample holds approximately 84,000 distinct CDR3 sequences, around 17% seen once. Trimming shortened V by 3 bases and J by 5 bases, and 10 bases separated the two germline ends. Germline CDR1 MDHEN, CDR2 SYDVKM. The CDR3 extends over 13 amino acids. This clonotype was found many times.

This TCR was sampled from a male donor with prostate cancer. The sequences come from PBMCs, collected after low-dose radiotherapy plus immunotherapy. The gene calls are TRBV28 and TRBJ1-1; D ambiguous. The CDR3: CASSFEGGTEAFF. DNA for the CDR3: TGTGCCAGCAGTTTCGAGGGTGGTACTGAAGCTTTCTTT. The variable domain in full, with the rest retrieved from reference TRBV28 and TRBJ1-1, is DVKVTQSSRYLVKRTGEKVFLECVQDMDHENMFWYRQDPGLGLRLIYFSYDVKMKEKGDIPEGYSVSREKKERFSLILESASTNQTSMYLCASSFEGGTEAFFGQGTRLTVV.